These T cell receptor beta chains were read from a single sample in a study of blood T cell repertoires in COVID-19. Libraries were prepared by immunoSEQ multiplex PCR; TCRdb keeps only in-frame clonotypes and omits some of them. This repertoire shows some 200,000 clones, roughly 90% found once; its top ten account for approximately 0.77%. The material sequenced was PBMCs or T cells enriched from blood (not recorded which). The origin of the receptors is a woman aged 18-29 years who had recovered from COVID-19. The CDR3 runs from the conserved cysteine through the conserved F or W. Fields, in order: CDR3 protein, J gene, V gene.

CDR3 protein: CASGLASGRTDTQYF
J gene: TRBJ2-3
V gene: TRBV12-5

CDR3 protein: CARRGGSVGTGELFF
J gene: TRBJ2-2
V gene: TRBV2

CDR3 protein: CSASHLGGRTEAFF
J gene: TRBJ1-1
V gene: TRBV20-1

CDR3 protein: CASSRLADTQYF
J gene: TRBJ2-3
V gene: TRBV11-2

CDR3 protein: CASSKAARGQAQPQHF
J gene: TRBJ1-5
V gene: TRBV21-1

CDR3 protein: CASSFAGRVKLYEQYF
J gene: TRBJ2-7
V gene: TRBV28

CDR3 protein: CASSLGSGTGELFF
J gene: TRBJ2-2
V gene: TRBV5-1

CDR3 protein: CASSSSGGAGEQYF
J gene: TRBJ2-7
V gene: TRBV11-3

CDR3 protein: CASSDPTSNTDTQYF
J gene: TRBJ2-3
V gene: TRBV6-1

CDR3 protein: CASSIERTSGRAKQFF
J gene: TRBJ2-1
V gene: TRBV19

CDR3 protein: CASSLSGGGNQPQHF
J gene: TRBJ1-5
V gene: TRBV27

CDR3 protein: CASSIRPGLHNSPLHF
J gene: TRBJ1-6
V gene: TRBV19

CDR3 protein: CASRGDRGGMLAQYF
J gene: TRBJ2-5
V gene: TRBV2

CDR3 protein: CASSLARTGGETQYF
J gene: TRBJ2-5
V gene: TRBV7-2

CDR3 protein: CASSLEGWNEQFF
J gene: TRBJ2-1
V gene: TRBV7-9

CDR3 protein: CASSINGEYYEQYF
J gene: TRBJ2-7
V gene: TRBV19

CDR3 protein: CASSQGNFYEQYF
J gene: TRBJ2-7
V gene: TRBV3-1/TRBV3-2

CDR3 protein: CASSQDSGKGSYEQYF
J gene: TRBJ2-7
V gene: TRBV4-1

CDR3 protein: CASSLRARVTDEQFF
J gene: TRBJ2-1
V gene: TRBV27

CDR3 protein: CASSLDIIGGDTQYF
J gene: TRBJ2-3
V gene: TRBV7-3

CDR3 protein: CASSPTGGGEQYF
J gene: TRBJ2-7
V gene: TRBV5-1

CDR3 protein: CASRGLQVYGYTF
J gene: TRBJ1-2
V gene: TRBV2

CDR3 protein: CASSLVGGSISYEQYF
J gene: TRBJ2-7
V gene: TRBV5-1

CDR3 protein: CASSQDRVSGQETQYF
J gene: TRBJ2-5
V gene: TRBV4-2

CDR3 protein: CASSDYLEQYF
J gene: TRBJ2-7
V gene: TRBV2

CDR3 protein: CASSLGQGMTGELFF
J gene: TRBJ2-2
V gene: TRBV5-1

CDR3 protein: CASSLQAPYEQYF
J gene: TRBJ2-7
V gene: TRBV27

CDR3 protein: CASSQETSPRVDEQYF
J gene: TRBJ2-7
V gene: TRBV4-2

CDR3 protein: CASSTRTGVGELFF
J gene: TRBJ2-2
V gene: TRBV2

CDR3 protein: CSVVTSAQETQYF
J gene: TRBJ2-5
V gene: TRBV29-1

CDR3 protein: CASSFAGRADTQYF
J gene: TRBJ2-3
V gene: TRBV5-1

CDR3 protein: CAWSPGYGQENTEAFF
J gene: TRBJ1-1
V gene: TRBV30

CDR3 protein: CASTPSPLYEQYF
J gene: TRBJ2-7
V gene: TRBV27

CDR3 protein: CASSYSGKGRQKAFF
J gene: TRBJ1-1
V gene: TRBV6-2/TRBV6-3

CDR3 protein: CASSEPRDRVGYEQYF
J gene: TRBJ2-7
V gene: TRBV2

CDR3 protein: CASSQDWKQGAEQYF
J gene: TRBJ2-7
V gene: TRBV4-2

CDR3 protein: CASSVGSSSYNSPLHF
J gene: TRBJ1-6
V gene: TRBV9

CDR3 protein: CASSQGQNGLAYEQYF
J gene: TRBJ2-7
V gene: TRBV4-2

CDR3 protein: CASSQVPGGAYNEQFF
J gene: TRBJ2-1
V gene: TRBV3-1/TRBV3-2

CDR3 protein: CASSSSRNEQFF
J gene: TRBJ2-1
V gene: TRBV28

CDR3 protein: CASSEVGGGDTQYF
J gene: TRBJ2-3
V gene: TRBV10-1

CDR3 protein: CAISTPGQNSYEQYF
J gene: TRBJ2-7
V gene: TRBV10-3

CDR3 protein: CASRSPGQYIEAFF
J gene: TRBJ1-1
V gene: TRBV28

CDR3 protein: CASRQGSYEQYF
J gene: TRBJ2-7
V gene: TRBV6-5

CDR3 protein: CASSLRTSGRGSSYNEQFF
J gene: TRBJ2-1
V gene: TRBV11-3

CDR3 protein: CASSPGTSGRGSTDTQYF
J gene: TRBJ2-3
V gene: TRBV7-9

CDR3 protein: CASSYHPQGINQPQHF
J gene: TRBJ1-5
V gene: TRBV6-6

CDR3 protein: CASSVAGHQETQYF
J gene: TRBJ2-5
V gene: TRBV27

CDR3 protein: CASGTAAGNTIYF
J gene: TRBJ1-3
V gene: TRBV6-5

CDR3 protein: CASSPSDGVGEQFF
J gene: TRBJ2-1
V gene: TRBV5-1

CDR3 protein: CASSQGGLGQPQHF
J gene: TRBJ1-5
V gene: TRBV3-1/TRBV3-2

CDR3 protein: CASSRVGGGSPLHF
J gene: TRBJ1-6
V gene: TRBV18

CDR3 protein: CASSQDSRGETQYF
J gene: TRBJ2-5
V gene: TRBV4-2